This T cell receptor (beta chain) was retrieved from a study of shared clonotypes between healthy human individuals. Findings and caveats of the study: Non-shared clonotypes were found to have lower generation probabilities than the clonotypes that were shared by all four of the sorted-subset donors.

Only a few counts were recorded for this clone. Its cognate antigen is unknown. This CDR3 has 15 amino acids. The V gene's germline CDR1 is LNHDA and CDR2 SQIVND (reference sequence). V lost 4 bases, J lost 8 bases, and 10 bases stayed unmatched. Assay used: immunoSEQ multiplex PCR; TCRdb lists only in-frame clones, some missing. Here the sample spans about 1 million clones, around 74% being singletons. Source material: memory CD4+ T cells sorted from blood. As to subset: CD45RA-negative fraction. The rearrangement links TRBV19 to TRBJ1-4; 7 nucleotides match TRBD1. The clonotype was recovered from a man aged 18 to 29 in good health. The CDR3 protein is CASSTLTGQREKLFF. The CDR3 DNA follows: TGTGCCAGTAGTACCCTCACGGGACAGCGAGAAAAACTGTTTTTT.